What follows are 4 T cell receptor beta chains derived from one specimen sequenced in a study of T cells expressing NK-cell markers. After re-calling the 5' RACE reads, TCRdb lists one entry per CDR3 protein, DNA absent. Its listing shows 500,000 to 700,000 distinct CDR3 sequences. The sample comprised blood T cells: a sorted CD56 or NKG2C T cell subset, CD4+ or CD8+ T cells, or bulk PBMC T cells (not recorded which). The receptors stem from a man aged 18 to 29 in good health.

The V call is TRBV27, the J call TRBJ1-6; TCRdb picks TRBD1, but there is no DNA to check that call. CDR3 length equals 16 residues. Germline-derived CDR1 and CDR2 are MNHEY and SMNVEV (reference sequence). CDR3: CASSSLGQGKHSPLHF.

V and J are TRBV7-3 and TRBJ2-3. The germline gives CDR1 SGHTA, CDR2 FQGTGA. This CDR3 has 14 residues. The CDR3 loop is CASSLNSLGNTQYF.

CDR3: CASSYNSAGGLKNEQFF. The chain carries TRBV14 and TRBJ2-1; with no DNA, the TCRdb D assignment of TRBD2 cannot be verified. Germline V gives CDR1 SGHDN, CDR2 FVKESK. This CDR3 is 17 amino acids long.

CDR3 in amino acids: CASTIGRGAAGDQPQHF. V gene TRBV12-3 or TRBV12-4 combines with J gene TRBJ1-5; there is no DNA to check the TCRdb D call of TRBD1. The CDR3 totals 17 residues.